This TCR beta chain was documented in a study of CXCR3-negative and CXCR3-positive naive CD8 T cells. Study-wide results and limits: From TRB CDR3 properties, TCR strength was inferred; surface CD5 did not differ between naive subsets. More hydrophobic TRB CDR3s were found in CXCR3-positive naive cells than in CXCR3-negative naive cells. Memory CD8+ cells showed much lower diversity, while both naive subsets displayed comparably high diversity.

The libraries of TRB cDNA were prepared using 5' RACE with UMI labels. With the 5' RACE reads reprocessed, TCRdb shows one record per CDR3 protein and no DNA. The sample table sets out tens of thousands of distinct CDR3 sequences. Per CD8+ T cell subset, triplicate sorts of 300,000 or so cells each were done. The CD45RO-CCR7+CD27+CD95- phenotype denoted naive CD8+ T cells. Germline CDR1 is SQVTM and CDR2 is ANQGSEA. This CDR3 region has 14 residues. Regarding this clonotype: Its cognate antigen is unknown.

The sequencing sample was made of naive CXCR3+ CD8+ T cells from blood. This sample's subset: CD45RO-CCR7+CD27+CD95- naive CD8+ T cells expressing CXCR3 (TNR3+). The receptor comes from a human donor in good health. Some clones in this sample may be carry-over from other donors' samples. The chain joins TRBV29-1 to TRBJ2-1; TCRdb gives TRBD2 as the D gene, but with no DNA this cannot be confirmed. This chain's CDR3 is CSVDNGLGNNEQFF.